This record looks at one T cell receptor beta chain sequence and its context. The antigen is unknown. Trimming took 6 bases from V and 6 from J, leaving 19 bases between them. Germline values: CDR1 MGHRA, CDR2 YSYEKL. The CDR3 consists of 15 residues. This entry is derived from a study of TIL therapy for anti-PD-1-resistant metastatic lung cancer. Study context: Tumors had a median PD-L1 proportion score of about 6%. Tumors carried a median about 1.5 non-synonymous mutations per megabase. The study, taken as a whole, reports: Many TIL product clones were absent from baseline tumor, suggesting clonal contraction. Compared with baseline intratumoral T cells, expanded TIL cultures were more clonal and less diverse (6% vs 31%).

Time point indicated: pre-treatment sample, taken before nivolumab and TIL therapy. The tumor samples were excised metastases, mostly pleural nodules or supraclavicular lymph nodes. The immunoSEQ assay was v3. Clones were read by immunoSEQ multiplex PCR, and TCRdb kept only the in-frame ones, dropping some. The sample yields approximately 87,000 clones, around three fifths seen once. The clonotype originates from a person aged 25 to 85 with non-small cell lung cancer. The material sequenced was tumor tissue, taken at baseline. This chain uses TRBV4-1 with TRBJ2-3; D is possibly TRBD1 or TRBD2 (6 bases each). CDR3 amino acids: CASSKPGGGLDTQYF. The DNA of the CDR3 is TGCGCCAGCAGTAAACCCGGAGGGGGGCTGGATACGCAGTATTTT.